A single sample gave rise to the 20 T cell receptor beta chains below, sequenced in a study of HIV-infected patients and healthy controls (TCRdb year 2014). The library relied on 5' RACE. Sequencing used an Illumina MiSeq. SuperScript III was used to reverse transcribe 500 ng RNA with primers targeting the alpha and beta constant regions. Separate libraries for the alpha and beta chains were generated through chain-specific third strand synthesis that incorporated multiplexing indices. TCRdb trimmed the raw reads at Q25, called clones with MiXCR and kept productive beta chains. All rows with the same CDR3 protein become a single entry with the most common DNA and genes. The sample includes about 6,000 distinct CDR3 sequences, with approximately 10% observed a single time. The ten largest clones add up to 9.5% to 15% of the sample. Whole blood was used without cell fractionation, so all unsorted peripheral T cells were reflected in the repertoire.

Here the sequenced sample was blood, taken before antiretroviral therapy. The receptor set was obtained from an adult with HIV infection.

This clonotype was counted at least ten times. The chain carries TRBV27 and TRBJ2-7; 8 nucleotides agree with TRBD1. Trimming removed 2 bases from V and 3 bases from J; junction bases left unmatched: 6. The CDR3 runs to 15 residues. Germline CDR1 reads MNHEY; CDR2 reads SMNVEV (reference sequence). CDR3 in DNA: TGTGCCAGCAGTTTAGCGGGGACAGGCTACTACGAGCAGTACTTC. It translates to CASSLAGTGYYEQYF.

Within the sample, this clonotype is medium-sized. This rearrangement joins TRBV6-6 to TRBJ2-7, with 8 bases that match TRBD1. Germline V gives CDR1 MNHNY, CDR2 SVGAGI (reference sequence). The CDR3 extends over 15 amino acids. Losses at the gene ends were 4 bases for V and 2 bases for J; bases not matched to a gene: 7. The CDR3 region has the DNA TGTGCCAGCAGTTCCACCGACAGGGGAACCTACGAGCAGTACTTC. Amino acid sequence: CASSSTDRGTYEQYF.

This clonotype is deemed medium-sized (0.01 to 0.1%). The CDR3 loop reads CASSSPRGSTDTQYF. The CDR3 DNA is TGTGCCAGCAGTTCCCCCCGGGGATCCACAGATACGCAGTATTTT. The V and J genes are TRBV28 and TRBJ2-3; perhaps TRBD2 as D (5 bases). V was trimmed by 4 bases and J by 2 bases, leaving 13 bases between them. The germline CDR1 and CDR2 sequences are MDHEN and SYDVKM. The CDR3 contains 15 residues.

The V call is TRBV6-5, the J call TRBJ1-2, with 8 bases identical to TRBD1. Germline V gene data show CDR1 as MNHEY and CDR2 as SVGAGI. The CDR3 has 15 residues. Trimming at V came to 3 bases and at J to 4 bases, leaving 7 bases not matched to a gene. CDR3 in DNA: TGTGCCAGCAGTTATCAGCCAGGGGGCGCCTATGGCTACACCTTC. Residues: CASSYQPGGAYGYTF.

This clonotype is labeled medium-sized. The V gene is TRBV5-6, the J gene TRBJ1-5, with D possibly being TRBD1 (6 bases). Trimming removed 6 bases at V and 3 bases at J, with 13 bases between. Germline V CDR1 and CDR2: SGHDT, YYEEEE. The CDR3 has 14 amino acids. The CDR3 nucleotides are TGTGCCAGCAACTTACAGGGCTACAATCAGCCCCAGCATTTT. Translating gives CASNLQGYNQPQHF. Together with reference TRBV5-6 and TRBJ1-5, the CDR3 gives the full variable domain: DAGVTQSPTHLIKTRGQQVTLRCSPKSGHDTVSWYQQALGQGPQFIFQYYEEEERQRGNFPDRFSGHQFPNYSSELNVNALLLGDSALYLCASNLQGYNQPQHFGDGTRLSIL.

This clonotype appeared many times. The chain is built from TRBV5-1 and TRBJ2-1; 8 nucleotides line up with TRBD1. This CDR3 comprises 16 residues. Per the germline V gene, CDR1 is SGHRS and CDR2 is YFSETQ. After removal of 0 bases from V and 1 base from J, the junction contained 3 bases not matched to a gene. The CDR3 protein is CASSLGQGISYNEQFF. CDR3 nucleotide sequence: TGCGCCAGCAGCTTGGGACAGGGGATTTCCTACAATGAGCAGTTCTTC.

This clonotype is deemed medium-sized. The CDR3: CSAPSKGHPRLAGTTDTQYF. As DNA, the CDR3 is TGCAGTGCACCTTCAAAGGGACATCCTAGACTAGCGGGAACCACAGATACGCAGTATTTT. The chain carries TRBV20-1 and TRBJ2-3, with 11 nucleotides matching TRBD2. CDR1 and CDR2 (germline): DFQATT, SNEGSKA (reference sequence). After removal of 6 bases from V and 2 bases from J, the junction contained 22 bases not matched to a gene. This CDR3 has 20 amino acids.

Within the sample, this clonotype is medium-sized (0.01 to 0.1%). The V call is TRBV20-1, the J call TRBJ2-1; 8 nucleotides line up with TRBD2. The V gene end was trimmed by 3 bases and the J gene end by 5 bases; junction bases not matched to a gene: 3. Germline V gene sequence: CDR1 DFQATT, CDR2 SNEGSKA (reference sequence). This CDR3 is built from 13 residues. CDR3 bases: TGCAGTGCTAGGGGGACTAGTCACAATGAGCAGTTCTTC. Residues: CSARGTSHNEQFF.

In this sample, this clonotype turned up many times. The V call is TRBV7-9, the J call TRBJ1-2; weak D call: TRBD1 (5 bases). The CDR3 loop spans 12 amino acids. The germline V gene encodes CDR1 SEHNR and CDR2 FQNEAQ (reference sequence). With 10 bases removed from V and 4 bases from J, the gap between germline ends came to 13 bases. The CDR3 here is CAIETVGYGYTF. DNA for the CDR3: TGTGCCATAGAGACAGTAGGCTATGGCTACACCTTC.

This rearrangement joins TRBV5-1 to TRBJ2-3, with D perhaps matching TRBD1 (6 bases). This CDR3 spans 14 amino acids. Germline loops: CDR1 SGHRS, CDR2 YFSETQ. V was pared by 3 bases and J by 0 bases, with 8 bases between. The CDR3 sequence is CASSSGTSTDTQYF. The CDR3 nucleotides are TGCGCCAGCAGCTCTGGGACAAGCACAGATACGCAGTATTTT.

The table lists this clonotype with a few counts. CDR3 sequence (DNA): TGTGCCAGCCCTAGCGGGGGCACAGATACGCAGTATTTT. It specifies CASPSGGTDTQYF. The rearrangement links TRBV7-2 to TRBJ2-3; 9 bases map to TRBD2. CDR1 is SGHTA, CDR2 FQGNSA, per germline. Trimming removed 8 bases from V and 1 base from J; junction bases left unmatched: 1. This CDR3 has 13 residues.

This clonotype appeared many times. The genes are TRBV5-4 and TRBJ2-5; D is tentatively TRBD1 or TRBD2 (5 bases each). Trimming removed 6 bases at V and 5 bases at J, with 14 bases between. This CDR3 comprises 13 residues. CDR1 is SGHNT, CDR2 YYREEE, per germline (reference sequence). The CDR3 spells CASNRDRGETQYF. CDR3 nucleotides: TGTGCCAGCAACCGGGACCGCGGGGAGACCCAGTACTTC.

The genes are TRBV5-1 and TRBJ2-2; D is undetermined. Trimming left V 3 bases short and J 0 bases short, with 9 bases between. In germline, CDR1 is SGHRS, CDR2 YFSETQ. The CDR3 is 15 residues long. For the CDR3, the DNA is TGCGCCAGCAGCTCGGACGTAACGAACACCGGGGAGCTGTTTTTT. It codes for CASSSDVTNTGELFF.

The V call is TRBV7-9, the J call TRBJ2-3, with unresolved D. V lost 6 bases and J lost 0, with 10 bases in between. This CDR3 has 14 residues. Germline V gene data show CDR1 as SEHNR and CDR2 as FQNEAQ (reference sequence). The DNA for the CDR3 is TGTGCCAGCAGACCGCAGGAGAGCACAGATACGCAGTATTTT. The encoded protein is CASRPQESTDTQYF.

Ten or more counts support this clonotype. V usage is TRBV7-8 and J usage is TRBJ1-4; 9 nucleotides match TRBD1. The V and J ends lost 0 bases and 10 bases, in that order; junction bases with no gene match: 6. The germline CDR1 and CDR2 sequences are SGHVS and FQNEAQ. CDR3 length: 15 residues. The CDR3 DNA reads as TGTGCCAGCAGCTTAGCTGGGGGACAGGGTTCAAAACTGTTTTTT. Amino acids: CASSLAGGQGSKLFF.

By share of the sample, this clonotype is medium-sized. The V and J genes are TRBV27 and TRBJ2-1, with D perhaps TRBD1 or TRBD2 (5 bases each). The CDR3 consists of 15 residues. The V and J ends lost 3 bases and 1 base respectively, with 10 bases between them. The germline CDR1 and CDR2 sequences are MNHEY and SMNVEV (reference sequence). In DNA form, the CDR3 reads TGTGCCAGCAGTTTCGAGGGGCCTTCCTACAATGAGCAGTTCTTC. Its translation: CASSFEGPSYNEQFF.

This clonotype is categorized as medium-sized. Here the CDR3 reads CASTPGWGKTEAFF. As DNA, the CDR3 is TGTGCCAGTACCCCGGGCTGGGGCAAGACTGAAGCTTTCTTT. V gene TRBV19 combines with J gene TRBJ1-1; D is perhaps TRBD1 (5 bases). The CDR3 is 14 residues long. Germline values: CDR1 LNHDA, CDR2 SQIVND (reference sequence). Trimming removed 7 bases at V and 5 bases at J, with 17 bases between.

Judged by abundance, this clonotype is medium-sized. CDR3 protein: CASSSQGATEAFF. The DNA of the CDR3 is TGTGCCAGCAGTTCCCAGGGTGCCACTGAAGCTTTCTTT. This chain links TRBV6-5 with TRBJ1-1; D might be TRBD1 (5 bases). The CDR3 loop spans 13 amino acids. Trimming shortened V by 4 bases and J by 4 bases, and 10 bases separated the two germline ends. Germline values: CDR1 MNHEY, CDR2 SVGAGI.

This clonotype was recorded many times. This chain joins TRBV20-1 and TRBJ2-4, with D maybe TRBD2 (5 bases). CDR1 is DFQATT and CDR2 is SNEGSKA in the germline V gene (reference sequence). V gave up 3 bases and J gave up 7 bases, with 19 bases separating them. There are 15 residues in the CDR3. The CDR3 DNA sequence: TGCAGTGCTAGGTCGGAGTACCCAACGGGGAACATTCAGTACTTC. It is translated as CSARSEYPTGNIQYF.

Many counts were recorded for this clonotype. V is TRBV28 and J is TRBJ1-2; TRBD1 matches at 9 bases. The V and J ends lost 2 bases and 5 bases, in that order; junction bases with no gene match: 6. Germline CDR1 and CDR2: MDHEN and SYDVKM. CDR3 size: 15 residues. DNA for the CDR3: TGTGCCAGCAGTTTAATGGGACAGGGACTTTATGGCTACACCTTC. It yields the protein CASSLMGQGLYGYTF.